This entry lists 20 T cell receptor beta chains sequenced from one sample in a study of blood T cell repertoires in COVID-19. The assay was immunoSEQ multiplex PCR, and TCRdb's table has in-frame clones only and misses some. The sample has about 160,000 clones, around 88% seen once. Sample: PBMCs or T cells enriched from blood (not recorded which). These receptors were taken from a woman in her fifties or sixties in a cohort exposed to, infected with or recovered from COVID-19 (not recorded which).

The V gene is TRBV4-2, the J gene TRBJ2-7; TRBD1 is a possible D gene (6 bases). CDR3 length: 15 residues. V lost 0 bases to trimming and J lost 3 bases, with 12 bases between them. Germline V CDR1 and CDR2: LGHNA, YNFKEQ. As DNA, the CDR3 is TGTGCCAGCAGCCAAGAAAGGACAGAGTACTACGAGCAGTACTTC. Translating it yields CASSQERTEYYEQYF.

In its sample, this clone was seen a few times. This chain joins TRBV11-2 and TRBJ2-1; a weak D match, TRBD2 (6 bases). The CDR3 has 18 residues. CDR1 and CDR2 (germline): SGHAT, FQNNGV. The V end lost 1 base, the J end lost 6 bases, and 22 bases lay between the germline ends. This CDR3 is CASSLGGAGPERGNEQFF. DNA of the CDR3: TGTGCCAGCAGCTTAGGAGGGGCGGGACCAGAGCGCGGCAATGAGCAGTTCTTC.

This clone was picked up one time. This chain joins TRBV12-1 and TRBJ1-3; TRBD1, the table's D call, was not compared with the DNA. TRBV12-1 constitutes a pseudogene. The CDR3 spans 17 residues. CDR3 protein: CASSFLSGQGLGNTIYF. The CDR3 coding sequence is TGTGCCAGCAGCTTCCTATCGGGACAGGGGTTAGGAAACACCATATATTTT.

The V and J genes are TRBV19 and TRBJ1-5, with D possibly being TRBD1 (6 bases). CDR3 length: 14 amino acids. Germline CDR1 LNHDA, CDR2 SQIVND (reference sequence). The V gene lost 6 bases and the J gene lost 5 bases, with 14 bases spanning the gap. The CDR3 spells CASRLQGWDQPQHF. In nucleotides, the CDR3 is TGTGCCAGTAGACTACAGGGTTGGGATCAGCCCCAGCATTTT.

The chain uses TRBV2 and TRBJ1-5; 8 bases fit TRBD1. Per the germline V gene, CDR1 is SNHLY and CDR2 is FYNNEI. The CDR3 has 14 amino acids. V lost 1 base and J lost 9; bases outside the gene matches: 5. This chain's CDR3 is CASSEGWGTGPQHF. CDR3 in DNA: TGTGCCAGCAGTGAAGGTTGGGGGACAGGGCCCCAGCATTTT.

This chain joins TRBV4-1 and TRBJ2-5; 8 positions agree with TRBD2. Germline-derived CDR1 and CDR2 are MGHRA and YSYEKL. V lost 4 bases to trimming and J lost 5 bases; unmatched junction nucleotides: 12. CDR3 length equals 16 residues. The CDR3 region is CASSLTMGLERETQYF. The CDR3 DNA reads as TGCGCCAGCAGCCTTACTATGGGACTAGAGCGGGAGACCCAGTACTTC.

The chain is built from TRBV19 and TRBJ1-5, with no clear D. Trimming removed 5 bases from V and 7 bases from J, with 18 bases in between. Germline V lookup: CDR1 LNHDA, CDR2 SQIVND (reference sequence). The CDR3 is 15 residues long. CDR3: CASSPQVKGMQPQHF. The CDR3 nucleotides read TGTGCCAGTAGTCCCCAGGTGAAAGGTATGCAGCCCCAGCATTTT.

The chain couples TRBV30 to TRBJ1-2, with a tentative D call TRBD1 (6 bases). This CDR3 is built from 14 residues. CDR1 GTSNPN and CDR2 SVGIG come from the germline V gene (reference sequence). Trimming removed 3 bases at V and 4 bases at J, with 15 bases between. CDR3 nucleotide sequence: TGTGCCTGGAGGGACACCGGACAGAGCTATGGCTACACCTTC. Translation gives CAWRDTGQSYGYTF.

In its sample, this clone was seen once. The CDR3 here is CASSVSDGGYEQYF. As DNA, the CDR3 is TGTGCCAGCAGCGTTTCGGACGGGGGGTACGAGCAGTACTTC. This chain links TRBV9 with TRBJ2-7, with 7 bases that match TRBD2. The J segment lost 4 bases and the V segment lost 2 bases, leaving 6 bases of the junction unmatched. The CDR3 consists of 14 residues. Per germline, CDR1 SGDLS and CDR2 YYNGEE.

The rearrangement joins TRBV11-2 to TRBJ2-7; 10 bases are shared with TRBD2. Trimming took 3 bases from V and 5 from J; bases not matched to a gene: 7. The CDR3 runs to 15 residues. Germline assignment: CDR1 SGHAT and CDR2 FQNNGV. CDR3 loop: CASSFLAGGIHEQYF. The DNA of the CDR3 is TGTGCCAGCAGCTTTTTAGCGGGGGGTATCCACGAGCAGTACTTC.

This chain connects TRBV3-1 (or the pseudogene TRBV3-2) to TRBJ2-7; D perhaps matches TRBD2 (6 bases). In germline, CDR1 is LGHDT, CDR2 YNNKEL (reference sequence). V was shortened by 0 bases and J by 3 bases, with 12 bases between the two germline ends. CDR3 length equals 15 residues. The CDR3: CASSQDLGGYYEQYF. The CDR3 bases are TGTGCCAGCAGCCAAGATCTTGGGGGGTACTACGAGCAGTACTTC.

The chain has TRBV27 and TRBJ2-3; 11 nucleotides line up with TRBD2. The CDR3 length is 18 residues. Per the germline V gene, CDR1 is MNHEY and CDR2 is SMNVEV (reference sequence). V lost 0 bases and J lost 0; bases outside the gene matches: 5. This CDR3 is CASSLSGLADASTDTQYF. CDR3 DNA sequence: TGTGCCAGCAGTTTATCGGGACTAGCGGACGCTAGCACAGATACGCAGTATTTT.

This clone appeared a single time. The chain links TRBV15 to TRBJ1-5; 9 bases are a match to TRBD1. Germline V gene lookup returns CDR1 LNHNV and CDR2 YYDKDF (reference sequence). The CDR3 consists of 17 residues. With V trimmed by 3 bases and J by 7 bases, 13 bases remained unmatched. This chain's CDR3 is CATSREQGAGFGQPQHF. The CDR3 coding sequence is TGTGCCACCAGCAGGGAACAGGGGGCAGGGTTCGGGCAGCCCCAGCATTTT.

V usage is TRBV24-1 and J usage is TRBJ2-1, with a possible D match to TRBD2 (6 bases). V was cut by 1 base and J by 0 bases, with 12 bases left in between. The germline V gene encodes CDR1 KGHDR and CDR2 SFDVKD. The CDR3 spans 17 residues. The CDR3 here is CATSDLGGSSSYNEQFF. CDR3 sequence (DNA): TGTGCCACCAGTGATTTAGGAGGGTCGAGCTCCTACAATGAGCAGTTCTTC.

The chain uses TRBV20-1 and TRBJ2-7, with 9 bases fitting TRBD1. This CDR3 contains 17 residues. The V segment lost 3 bases and the J segment 3 bases; nucleotides outside the gene matches: 15. Germline CDR1 and CDR2: DFQATT and SNEGSKA (reference sequence). CDR3 nucleotides: TGCAGTGCTAGTGCCCCAACCCCGGGACAGGGCAACTACGAGCAGTACTTC. Translation gives CSASAPTPGQGNYEQYF.

This clone was seen more than once but under ten times. The J gene is TRBJ1-5, the V gene TRBV2; 8 nucleotides line up with TRBD1. V trimming: 3 bases; J trimming: 8 bases; junction bases outside the gene matches: 6. Germline-derived CDR1 and CDR2 are SNHLY and FYNNEI. The CDR3 loop spans 14 amino acids. The CDR3 nucleotides read TGTGCCAGCAGTGATAGGACAGGGAGGGAGCCCCAGCATTTT. Amino acids: CASSDRTGREPQHF.

This rearrangement joins TRBV29-1 to TRBJ2-7; 8 bases agree with TRBD2. Trimming cost V 4 bases and J 2 bases; bases outside gene matches: 4. CDR1 is SQVTM and CDR2 is ANQGSEA in the germline V gene. The CDR3 is 13 residues long. The CDR3 coding sequence is TGCAGCGTTGCAGCGGGGGCAACCTACGAGCAGTACTTC. It encodes CSVAAGATYEQYF.

The rearrangement uses TRBV3-1 (or the pseudogene TRBV3-2) and TRBJ2-3; TRBD1 is a possible D gene (6 bases). CDR3 length: 16 amino acids. Trimming took off 1 base at V and 4 bases at J, with 15 bases between the two ends. CDR1 and CDR2 (germline): LGHDT, YNNKEL (reference sequence). CDR3 in amino acids: CASSQGGRGIADTQYF. CDR3 DNA sequence: TGTGCCAGCAGCCAAGGTGGAAGGGGGATAGCAGATACGCAGTATTTT.

The V gene is TRBV5-4, the J gene TRBJ1-2; 7 nucleotides agree with TRBD1. The V and J ends lost 4 bases and 6 bases, in that order; junction bases with no gene match: 12. CDR3 length: 15 amino acids. Germline V gives CDR1 SGHNT, CDR2 YYREEE (reference sequence). CDR3 bases: TGTGCCAGCAGCCGAGGGACAGAGGGAATAGATGGCTACACCTTC. Amino acids: CASSRGTEGIDGYTF.

The V gene is TRBV5-1, the J gene TRBJ1-1; a weak D match, TRBD1 (5 bases). Trimming pared 3 bases from V and 4 bases from J, leaving 10 bases between. CDR3 length: 13 residues. CDR1 SGHRS and CDR2 YFSETQ come from the germline V gene. CDR3 coding DNA: TGCGCCAGCAGCTGGGAGGGGACCACTGAAGCTTTCTTT. Protein: CASSWEGTTEAFF.